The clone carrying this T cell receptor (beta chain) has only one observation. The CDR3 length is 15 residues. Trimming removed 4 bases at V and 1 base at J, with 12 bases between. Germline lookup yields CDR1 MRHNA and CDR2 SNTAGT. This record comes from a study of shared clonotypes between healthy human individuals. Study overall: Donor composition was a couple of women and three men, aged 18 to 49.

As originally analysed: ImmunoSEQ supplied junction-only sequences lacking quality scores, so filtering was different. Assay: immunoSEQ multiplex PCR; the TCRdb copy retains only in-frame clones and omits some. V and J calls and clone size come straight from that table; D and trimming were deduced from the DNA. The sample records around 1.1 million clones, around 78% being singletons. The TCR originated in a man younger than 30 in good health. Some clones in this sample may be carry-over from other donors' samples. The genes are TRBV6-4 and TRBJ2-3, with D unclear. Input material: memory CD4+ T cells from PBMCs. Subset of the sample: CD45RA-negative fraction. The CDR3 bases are TGTGCCAGCAGTGTCCAGGCAGAACGCACAGATACGCAGTATTTT. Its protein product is CASSVQAERTDTQYF.